The 9 T cell receptor beta chains below were found in one sample sequenced in a study of PD-L1 blockade in urothelial cancer. TCRdb's copy holds only in-frame clones and misses some; the assay was immunoSEQ multiplex PCR. The sample yields around 100,000 clones, around 93% seen once. The source was PBMCs, collected around atezolizumab (anti-PD-L1) treatment. Receptor source: a woman aged 80 or over with urothelial cancer.

The rearrangement links TRBV11-2 to TRBJ2-1; TRBD2 aligns across 11 bases. Germline V gives CDR1 SGHAT, CDR2 FQNNGV. This CDR3 region has 16 residues. The V gene end was trimmed by 4 bases and the J gene end by 7 bases; junction bases not matched to a gene: 9. CDR3 in amino acids: CASSSVGLAGGNEQFF. The DNA for the CDR3 is TGTGCCAGCAGCTCCGTAGGGCTAGCGGGAGGAAATGAGCAGTTCTTC.

This chain connects TRBV5-1 to TRBJ2-2; 7 bases are shared with TRBD2. Trimming cost V 2 bases and J 7 bases; bases outside gene matches: 8. There are 15 residues in the CDR3. Germline V CDR1 and CDR2: SGHRS, YFSETQ. The CDR3 DNA follows: TGCGCCAGCAGCTTAGGGACCCGCGGGGGCGGGGAGCTGTTTTTT. Translated, it gives CASSLGTRGGGELFF.

This chain links TRBV27 with TRBJ2-3; 10 bases are a match to TRBD2. Trimming cost V 3 bases and J 2 bases; bases outside gene matches: 2. This CDR3 contains 15 residues. In germline, CDR1 is MNHEY, CDR2 SMNVEV (reference sequence). The CDR3 protein is CASSFLAGDTDTQYF. The CDR3 nucleotides read TGTGCCAGCAGTTTCCTAGCGGGAGACACAGATACGCAGTATTTT.

The chain recombines TRBV11-2 with TRBJ2-3, with a tentative D call TRBD2 (6 bases). Trimming pared 4 bases from V and 3 bases from J, leaving 14 bases between. The CDR3 is 15 residues long. Looked up from germline, CDR1 is SGHAT and CDR2 is FQNNGV. CDR3 protein: CASSSGTARTDTQYF. For the CDR3, the DNA is TGTGCCAGCAGCTCAGGGACTGCTAGGACAGATACGCAGTATTTT.

This chain uses TRBV28 with TRBJ2-7; 9 bases are shared with TRBD1. Looked up from germline, CDR1 is MDHEN and CDR2 is SYDVKM. The CDR3 is 16 amino acids. V lost 3 bases, J lost 3 bases, and 9 bases stayed unmatched. CDR3 DNA sequence: TGTGCCAGCAGTTTGAGGGAGACAGGGGGTTACTACGAGCAGTACTTC. This gives the protein CASSLRETGGYYEQYF.

This sequence joins TRBV27 and TRBJ2-7; TRBD2 agrees at 7 bases. The CDR3 loop spans 14 amino acids. Germline V gene data show CDR1 as MNHEY and CDR2 as SMNVEV (reference sequence). The ends lost 8 bases at V and 0 bases at J; junction bases unmatched: 7. In DNA, the CDR3 is TGTGCCAGCCCTAACCGGGACTACTCCTACGAGCAGTACTTC. It specifies CASPNRDYSYEQYF.

The chain links TRBV28 to TRBJ1-1; 9 bases match TRBD1. The ends lost 7 bases at V and 4 bases at J; junction bases unmatched: 7. Germline assignment: CDR1 MDHEN and CDR2 SYDVKM. The CDR3 totals 14 residues. CDR3 loop: CASTPTGGGTEAFF. Here the CDR3 DNA reads TGTGCCAGCACCCCGACAGGGGGTGGCACTGAAGCTTTCTTT.

This sequence joins TRBV13 and TRBJ2-5, with 7 bases lining up with TRBD1. CDR1 and CDR2 from the germline V gene are PRHDT and FYEKMQ (reference sequence). Trimming took 3 bases from V and 2 from J; bases not matched to a gene: 3. The CDR3 loop spans 14 amino acids. CDR3: CASSLGQIQETQYF. The CDR3 DNA sequence: TGTGCCAGCAGCTTGGGACAGATACAAGAGACCCAGTACTTC.

The genes are TRBV28 and TRBJ1-5, with 8 bases lining up with TRBD1. CDR1 is MDHEN, CDR2 SYDVKM, per germline. Unmatched junction bases numbered 2, after V lost 5 bases and J lost 2 bases. The CDR3 consists of 14 residues. In DNA, the CDR3 is TGTGCCAGCAGTACGACAGGGGGCAATCAGCCCCAGCATTTT. It specifies CASSTTGGNQPQHF.